This record looks at one T cell receptor (beta chain) sequence and its context. This sample was included in a study of blood T cell repertoires in COVID-19. Turning to the study itself: Acute-phase and convalescent COVID-19 samples originated in the United States, Italy and Spain. T cells, B-cell-depleted T cells, or PBMCs provided the cDNA or gDNA that served as material.

Original processing methods: Amplification of reference gene primers was used by the study to estimate nucleated cell counts. Using immunoSEQ multiplex PCR, the repertoire was profiled, and TCRdb retains in-frame clones only, with some absent. V, J and clone size are taken as reported in that table, and D and trimming were inferred from the DNA itself. The profile covers 200,000 to 250,000 clones, with nearly 90% appearing a single time and approximately 12% taken by the ten largest. The sequence derives from a woman aged 18-29 years who had recovered from COVID-19. Sample: peripheral blood.

The CDR3 region has the DNA TGTGCCATCAGTGAAGGTGGGCTAGCCCACACCGGGGAGCTGTTTTTT. This codes for CAISEGGLAHTGELFF. The chain is built from TRBV10-3 and TRBJ2-2, with TRBD2 as a possible D gene (5 bases). Germline V gene sequence: CDR1 ENHRY, CDR2 SYGVKD. The CDR3 is 16 residues long. V was shortened by 3 bases and J by 3 bases, with 14 bases between the two germline ends.